The 19 T cell receptor beta chains in this list originate from one sample, sequenced in a study of shared clonotypes between healthy human individuals. Produced via immunoSEQ multiplex PCR; TCRdb's table is partial and in-frame only. The table has about 1.1 million clones, around three quarters seen once. Sequences were obtained from memory CD4+ T cells from PBMCs. Subset: CD45RA-negative fraction. These receptors were collected from a man aged 18 to 30 in good health. Some clones in this sample may be carry-over from other donors' samples.

The chain carries TRBV29-1 and TRBJ2-4; 7 bases fit TRBD1. The V segment lost 5 bases and the J segment 0 bases; nucleotides outside the gene matches: 22. Germline CDR1 reads SQVTM; CDR2 reads ANQGSEA. The CDR3 has 20 residues. The CDR3 spells CSVMETGYGRPVLAKNIQYF. DNA for the CDR3: TGCAGCGTTATGGAGACAGGGTATGGCCGCCCGGTCCTAGCCAAAAACATTCAGTACTTC.

The V and J genes are TRBV10-3 and TRBJ1-1, with TRBD1 matching over 11 bases. This CDR3 spans 17 amino acids. Trimming took 2 bases from V and 7 from J; bases not matched to a gene: 12. Germline lookup yields CDR1 ENHRY and CDR2 SYGVKD. The CDR3 region has the DNA TGTGCCATCAGTGAGCCAAGGACAGGGGGCGATTTAGGTGAAGCTTTCTTT. The encoded protein is CAISEPRTGGDLGEAFF.

This chain uses TRBV2 with TRBJ2-2; D call uncertain. This CDR3 comprises 12 residues. Germline CDR1 and CDR2: SNHLY and FYNNEI. V lost 3 bases and J lost 7, with 6 bases in between. As DNA, the CDR3 is TGTGCCAGCAGTGAGCGGTTCGGGGAGCTGTTTTTT. Translating it yields CASSERFGELFF.

V is TRBV25-1 and J is TRBJ2-3; weak D call: TRBD2 (6 bases). With 3 bases removed from V and 2 bases from J, the gap between germline ends came to 9 bases. Germline V lookup: CDR1 MGHDK, CDR2 SYGVNS. The CDR3 contains 14 residues. Here the CDR3 reads CASSETRDTDTQYF. The CDR3 nucleotides are TGTGCCAGCAGTGAGACTAGGGACACAGATACGCAGTATTTT.

This chain uses TRBV6-1 with TRBJ2-6; D not resolved. The CDR3 length is 14 residues. Germline CDR1 is MNHNS and CDR2 is SASEGT. The V gene lost 10 bases and the J gene lost 0 bases, with 10 bases spanning the gap. The CDR3 DNA sequence: TGTGCCACCAAAACTGTCTCTGGGGCCAACGTCCTGACTTTC. This codes for CATKTVSGANVLTF.

The genes are TRBV9 and TRBJ2-1; either TRBD1 or TRBD2 may fit D (5 bases each). The V gene lost 4 bases and the J gene lost 5 bases, with 16 bases spanning the gap. From germline, CDR1 is SGDLS and CDR2 YYNGEE. There are 15 residues in the CDR3. The CDR3 sequence is CASSHHKGTNNEQFF. In DNA form, the CDR3 reads TGTGCCAGCAGCCACCATAAAGGGACCAACAATGAGCAGTTCTTC.

To note about this clone: With a far larger clone one base away, a read error is the likely cause. The J gene is TRBJ2-2, the V gene TRBV9; D not resolved. Germline CDR1 and CDR2: SGDLS and YYNGEE. CDR3 size: 14 residues. This chain's CDR3 is CASSVGTNAGELFF. For the CDR3, the DNA is TGTGCCAGCAGCGTAGGAACGAACGCCGGGGAGCTGTTTTTT.

Many counts were recorded for this clone. This chain links TRBV21-1 with TRBJ2-7; TRBD1, as called in the table, went unchecked against the DNA. TRBV21-1 is marked as a pseudogene. The CDR3 contains 19 residues. CDR3 in amino acids: CASSKEKRSPRQGPYEQYF. The CDR3 bases are TGTGCCAGCAGCAAAGAGAAAAGGTCCCCGAGACAGGGGCCCTACGAGCAGTACTTC.

The gene calls are TRBV6-1 and TRBJ2-1, with D unclear. V was clipped by 3 bases and J by 0 bases, with 9 bases between them. CDR3 length: 15 amino acids. Per the germline V gene, CDR1 is MNHNS and CDR2 is SASEGT. CDR3 in DNA: TGTGCCAGCAGTGATCGAGGTGGCTCCTACAATGAGCAGTTCTTC. It translates to CASSDRGGSYNEQFF.

V gene TRBV5-8 combines with J gene TRBJ2-5; weak D call: TRBD1 (5 bases). CDR3 length: 14 residues. The germline V and J ends were trimmed by 1 base and 2 bases, with 9 bases remaining between them. Per the germline V gene, CDR1 is SGHTS and CDR2 is YDEGEE. CDR3 protein: CASSLFTGQETQYF. The CDR3 DNA is TGTGCCAGCAGCTTGTTTACAGGACAAGAGACCCAGTACTTC. Full variable domain (remainder filled in from reference TRBV5-8 and TRBJ2-5): EAGVTQSPTHLIKTRGQQATLRCSPISGHTSVYWYQQALGLGLQFLLWYDEGEERNRGNFPPRFSGRQFPNYSSELNVNALELEDSALYLCASSLFTGQETQYFGPGTRLLVL.

The chain uses TRBV27 and TRBJ2-1, with D perhaps assigned TRBD1 or TRBD2 (5 bases each). From germline, CDR1 is MNHEY and CDR2 SMNVEV (reference sequence). Deletions cut 0 bases from V and 6 bases from J, with 21 bases between. This CDR3 has 18 amino acids. CDR3 in DNA: TGTGCCAGCAGTTTATCTGCCCAGGGCTTTATCCGGGGCAATGAGCAGTTCTTC. Protein: CASSLSAQGFIRGNEQFF.

The chain carries TRBV5-6 and TRBJ2-3; D is perhaps TRBD1 (5 bases). Germline V gene sequence: CDR1 SGHDT, CDR2 YYEEEE. V gave up 5 bases and J gave up 0 bases, with 13 bases separating them. CDR3 length: 15 amino acids. DNA of the CDR3: TGTGCCAGCAGTGGGGCCCGATCAAGCACAGATACGCAGTATTTT. Translating gives CASSGARSSTDTQYF. The full variable domain, completed using reference TRBV5-6 and TRBJ2-3, is DAGVTQSPTHLIKTRGQQVTLRCSPKSGHDTVSWYQQALGQGPQFIFQYYEEEERQRGNFPDRFSGHQFPNYSSELNVNALLLGDSALYLCASSGARSSTDTQYFGPGTRLTVL.

The chain carries TRBV6-1 and TRBJ1-1; D not certain. The CDR3 has 16 amino acids. V was trimmed by 4 bases and J by 1 base, leaving 16 bases between them. The germline gives CDR1 MNHNS, CDR2 SASEGT. CDR3 DNA: TGTGCCAGCAGTGGCCTGTTCTCGTTGGCGAACACTGAAGCTTTCTTT. Encoded protein: CASSGLFSLANTEAFF.

The genes are TRBV5-4 and TRBJ2-2, with D possibly being TRBD1 (6 bases). This CDR3 has 14 residues. V lost 3 bases and J 5 bases, leaving 11 bases between the germline ends. The germline gives CDR1 SGHNT, CDR2 YYREEE (reference sequence). CDR3 residues: CASSSTGTTGELFF. The DNA of the CDR3 is TGTGCCAGCAGCTCTACAGGGACAACCGGGGAGCTGTTTTTT.

The chain recombines TRBV20-1 with TRBJ2-7; possibly TRBD1 or TRBD2 for D (6 bases each). The CDR3 is 11 amino acids. Trimming removed 7 bases at V and 2 bases at J, with 9 bases between. CDR1 is DFQATT and CDR2 is SNEGSKA in the germline V gene (reference sequence). The CDR3 loop reads CSVGGPYEQYF. Written as DNA, the CDR3 is TGCAGTGTTGGGGGGCCCTACGAGCAGTACTTC.

The chain is built from TRBV5-1 and TRBJ2-3; either TRBD1 or TRBD2 may fit D (5 bases each). Looked up from germline, CDR1 is SGHRS and CDR2 is YFSETQ. The CDR3 totals 16 residues. Trimming shortened V by 1 base and J by 1 base, and 13 bases separated the two germline ends. CDR3 bases: TGCGCCAGCAGCTTGTATGGGGCGGGTGGCACAGATACGCAGTATTTT. Residues: CASSLYGAGGTDTQYF.

In its sample, this clone was seen once. The chain couples TRBV28 to TRBJ2-3, with 11 nucleotides matching TRBD2. CDR1 and CDR2 (germline): MDHEN, SYDVKM. Germline trimming cut 3 bases from V and 2 bases from J; bases unmatched to any gene: 7. This CDR3 has 17 residues. CDR3 sequence reads: CASSFQLAGATTDTQYF. CDR3 DNA sequence: TGTGCCAGCAGTTTCCAACTAGCGGGAGCCACCACAGATACGCAGTATTTT.

This clone was observed many times. The CDR3 protein is CAIKETSGANTGELFF. The CDR3 coding sequence is TGTGCCATCAAGGAGACTAGCGGGGCGAACACCGGGGAGCTGTTTTTT. J is TRBJ2-2 and V is TRBV10-3; 11 nucleotides match TRBD2. CDR3 length: 16 residues. The germline CDR1 and CDR2 sequences are ENHRY and SYGVKD. The V segment lost 7 bases and the J segment 0 bases; nucleotides outside the gene matches: 4.

CDR3 coding DNA: TGCGCCAGCAGCCCCGATACTGCGCCCTACGAGCAGTACTTC. Its protein is CASSPDTAPYEQYF. V gene TRBV5-1 combines with J gene TRBJ2-7, with D unclear. Germline CDR1 and CDR2: SGHRS and YFSETQ. This CDR3 is built from 14 residues. Trimming cost V 4 bases and J 2 bases, with 13 bases left between them.